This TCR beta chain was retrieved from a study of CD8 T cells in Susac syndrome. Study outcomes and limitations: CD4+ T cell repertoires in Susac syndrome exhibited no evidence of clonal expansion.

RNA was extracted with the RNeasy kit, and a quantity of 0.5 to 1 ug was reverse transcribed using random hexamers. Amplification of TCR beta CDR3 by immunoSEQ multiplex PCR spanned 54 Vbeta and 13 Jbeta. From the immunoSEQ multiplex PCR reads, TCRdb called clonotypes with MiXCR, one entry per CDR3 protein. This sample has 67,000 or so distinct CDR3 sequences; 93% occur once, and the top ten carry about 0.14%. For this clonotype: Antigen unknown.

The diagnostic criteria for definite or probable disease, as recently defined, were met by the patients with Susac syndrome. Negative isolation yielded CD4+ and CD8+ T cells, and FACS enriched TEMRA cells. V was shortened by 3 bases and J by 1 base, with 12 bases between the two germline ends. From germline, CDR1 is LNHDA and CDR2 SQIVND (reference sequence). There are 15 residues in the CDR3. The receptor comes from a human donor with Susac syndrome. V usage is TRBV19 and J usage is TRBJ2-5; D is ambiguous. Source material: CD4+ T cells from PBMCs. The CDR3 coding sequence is TGTGCCAGTAGTATTAGGGCGAGGAGCCAAGAGACCCAGTACTTC. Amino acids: CASSIRARSQETQYF.